Listed below are T cell receptor beta chains from one sample, sequenced in a study of blood T cell repertoires in COVID-19. This table comes from immunoSEQ multiplex PCR, and its TCRdb copy is limited to in-frame clones, with some not included. The table records 150,000 to 200,000 clones, approximately 88% of them present only once. What was sequenced was PBMCs or T cells enriched from blood (not recorded which). The receptors were gathered from a woman between 55 and 75 years old who had recovered from COVID-19. Each CDR3 is given with its conserved first and last residue. Fields, in order: V gene, clone size, J gene, D gene, CDR3 DNA, CDR3 protein. A D gene is named only where the DNA matches it firmly. Only part of the rows carry a size: once, few, many, or a class if the clone is expanded.

TRBV3-1/TRBV3-2	NA	TRBJ1-1	TRBD1	TGTGCCAGCAGCTACGGAGGACAGGGGGCGAGGACTGAAGCTTTCTTT	CASSYGGQGARTEAFF
TRBV5-5	NA	TRBJ2-1	TRBD2	TGTGCCAGCAGCCTACCGGGACTAGCGGGGAGTGAGCAGTTCTTC	CASSLPGLAGSEQFF
TRBV4-1	NA	TRBJ1-5	NA	TGCGCCAGCAGCCAAGCCCTTGATCAGCCCCAGCATTTT	CASSQALDQPQHF
TRBV7-9	NA	TRBJ1-2	NA	TGTGCCAGCAGCCCCGTCGCCCTCCAAGACAAAAACTATGGCTACACCTTC	CASSPVALQDKNYGYTF
TRBV6-4	NA	TRBJ2-7	NA	TGTGCCAGCAGTGACTCTGGCCACCTAGCCTACGAGCAGTACTTC	CASSDSGHLAYEQYF
TRBV9	NA	TRBJ1-1	NA	TGTGCCAGCACCCCTGGGGAGGGGATTGGTCGGAACACTGAAGCTTTCTTT	CASTPGEGIGRNTEAFF
TRBV7-9	few	TRBJ1-6	NA	TGTGCCAGCAGCTTAGGACAGGAGAATTCACCCCTCCACTTT	CASSLGQENSPLHF
TRBV9	NA	TRBJ2-2	NA	TGTGCCAGCAGCGTGACAGTCACGAACACCGGGGAGCTGTTTTTT	CASSVTVTNTGELFF
TRBV12-3/TRBV12-4	NA	TRBJ1-1	NA	TGTGCCAGCAGTTACGGGGGCACTGAAGCTTTCTTT	CASSYGGTEAFF
TRBV28	NA	TRBJ2-3	NA	TGTGCCAGCCTGGAAGCGGTTTCCACAGATACGCAGTATTTT	CASLEAVSTDTQYF
TRBV7-9	NA	TRBJ1-5	NA	TGTGCCAGCAGCCCGGGGGAACGTCAGCCCCAGCATTTT	CASSPGERQPQHF
TRBV7-8	NA	TRBJ2-7	TRBD1	TGTGCCAGCACCCCCTTTTCGGACAGGAGCTACGAGCAGTACTTC	CASTPFSDRSYEQYF
TRBV19	once	TRBJ1-4	TRBD1	TGTGCCAGTAGTACGCGACAGGGGATGGCTGAAAAACTGTTTTTT	CASSTRQGMAEKLFF
TRBV6-1	NA	TRBJ2-7	NA	TGTGCCAGCAGTGAAGTTCCAGCGGGTGCCTACGAGCAGTACTTC	CASSEVPAGAYEQYF
TRBV25-1	NA	TRBJ1-2	NA	TGTGCCAGCAGCCGTTCAACCGGGAGCCTCGGAGGCTACACCTTC	CASSRSTGSLGGYTF
TRBV6-5	NA	TRBJ1-5	NA	TGTGCCAGCGGATTACAGGGCCGCAATCAGCCCCAGCATTTT	CASGLQGRNQPQHF
TRBV3-1/TRBV3-2	few	TRBJ2-7	NA	TGTGCCAGCAGCCAAGCTGGCACAAACTACGAGCAGTACTTC	CASSQAGTNYEQYF
TRBV7-9	NA	TRBJ2-7	TRBD1	TGTGCCAGCAGCTTAAGTACAGGGGGCTTCCACGAGCAGTACTTC	CASSLSTGGFHEQYF
TRBV19	few	TRBJ2-2	NA	TGTGCCAGTTCCACCTCCACTACACGGCGGGCGGTGTTTTTT	CASSTSTTRRAVFF
TRBV2	NA	TRBJ1-1	NA	TGTGCCAGCGAGGGTACTGGCATGAACACTGAAGCTTTCTTT	CASEGTGMNTEAFF
TRBV5-1	NA	TRBJ2-1	NA	TGCGCCAGCAGCTTGGGACTTTACAATGAGCAGTTCTTC	CASSLGLYNEQFF
TRBV5-4	NA	TRBJ1-6	TRBD1	TGTGCCAGCAGCTTAGACAGGGGGAGGAATTCACCCCTCCACTTT	CASSLDRGRNSPLHF
TRBV5-1	NA	TRBJ2-1	TRBD1	TGCGCCAGCAGCATCACAGGGGTAATATCAAATGAGCAGTTCTTC	CASSITGVISNEQFF
TRBV12-3/TRBV12-4	few	TRBJ1-1	NA	TGTGCCAGCAGCCGCATCCTGCGCGAAGCTTTCTTT	CASSRILREAFF
TRBV3-1/TRBV3-2	NA	TRBJ1-1	NA	TGTGCCAGCAGCCAACGTTCGAACACTGAAGCTTTCTTT	CASSQRSNTEAFF
TRBV5-1	NA	TRBJ1-4	TRBD1	TGCGCCAGCACTCCGACCCAGGGGGCTGGGAACGAAAAACTGTTTTTT	CASTPTQGAGNEKLFF
TRBV2	NA	TRBJ1-2	TRBD1	TGTGCCAGCAGGGCAGACAGGGGCCCTAACTATGGCTACACCTTC	CASRADRGPNYGYTF
TRBV7-9	NA	TRBJ2-2	NA	TGTGCCAGCAGCTCCTCGTTTTCCGGGGAGCTGTTTTTT	CASSSSFSGELFF
TRBV6-5	NA	TRBJ2-1	NA	TGTGCCAGCAAGGGCCGAGGGAATGAGCAGTTCTTC	CASKGRGNEQFF
TRBV10-3	NA	TRBJ1-2	NA	TGTGCCATCAGTGACGAACAGGGCTTCTATGGCTACACCTTC	CAISDEQGFYGYTF
TRBV10-2	NA	TRBJ1-5	TRBD1	TGCGCCAGCAGTGATTTCGGACAGGGTTATCAGCCCCAGCATTTT	CASSDFGQGYQPQHF
TRBV5-1	NA	TRBJ2-1	TRBD2	TGCGCCAGCGGTGCTAGCGGGAGGGTCCCCTACAATGAGCAGTTCTTC	CASGASGRVPYNEQFF
TRBV28	NA	TRBJ1-2	TRBD1	TGTGCCAGCAGCCCTGCCGGGACAGGGAAGTTCTATGGCTACACCTTC	CASSPAGTGKFYGYTF
TRBV7-9	few	TRBJ1-3	NA	TGTGCCAGCAGCGTATTACAGGGATCTGGAAACACCATATATTTT	CASSVLQGSGNTIYF
TRBV5-4	NA	TRBJ2-7	NA	TGTGCCAGCAGCTTGGTACCGGGCTACGAGCAGTACTTC	CASSLVPGYEQYF
TRBV2	NA	TRBJ1-6	TRBD1	TGTGCCAGCAGTTGGACAGGTCATGATAATTCACCCCTCCACTTT	CASSWTGHDNSPLHF
TRBV19	NA	TRBJ1-1	TRBD1	TGTGCCAGTAGTATCGGCTGGACAGGGGTGACAGGAGCTTTCTTT	CASSIGWTGVTGAFF
TRBV27	once	TRBJ2-1	TRBD2	TGTGCCAGCAGTTTGACTAGCGGGAGGGATTGGAGCTCCTACAATGAGCAGTTCTTC	CASSLTSGRDWSSYNEQFF
TRBV4-1	NA	TRBJ2-1	TRBD2	TGCGCCAGCAGCCAGCCTTGGCGGGAGGGCCCCAATGAGCAGTTCTTC	CASSQPWREGPNEQFF